At least ten counts were recorded for the clone carrying this TCR beta chain. V shed 5 bases and J 0 bases; nucleotides not matched to a gene: 10. The V gene's germline CDR1 is GTSNPN and CDR2 SVGIG (reference sequence). The CDR3 loop spans 15 amino acids. The data are from a study of T cells in Graves' hyperthyroidism and ophthalmopathy. Template material for amplifying TCR beta CDR3 regions consisted of RNA transcripts. In the first-round RT-PCR of the TCR CDR3, the HTBI primer set was used. TCRdb processed the multiplex PCR reads anew with MiXCR; each CDR3 protein has one entry. Among more than 500,000 distinct CDR3 sequences listed, about 16% were seen once.

The chain links TRBV30 to TRBJ2-7; 7 bases line up with TRBD2. Sequencing was performed on blood. The receptor's source is a woman in her thirties with Graves' hyperthyroidism. The CDR3 here is CAWSLAEPLSYEQYF. CDR3 bases: TGTGCCTGGTCGCTAGCGGAGCCCCTCTCCTACGAGCAGTACTTC.